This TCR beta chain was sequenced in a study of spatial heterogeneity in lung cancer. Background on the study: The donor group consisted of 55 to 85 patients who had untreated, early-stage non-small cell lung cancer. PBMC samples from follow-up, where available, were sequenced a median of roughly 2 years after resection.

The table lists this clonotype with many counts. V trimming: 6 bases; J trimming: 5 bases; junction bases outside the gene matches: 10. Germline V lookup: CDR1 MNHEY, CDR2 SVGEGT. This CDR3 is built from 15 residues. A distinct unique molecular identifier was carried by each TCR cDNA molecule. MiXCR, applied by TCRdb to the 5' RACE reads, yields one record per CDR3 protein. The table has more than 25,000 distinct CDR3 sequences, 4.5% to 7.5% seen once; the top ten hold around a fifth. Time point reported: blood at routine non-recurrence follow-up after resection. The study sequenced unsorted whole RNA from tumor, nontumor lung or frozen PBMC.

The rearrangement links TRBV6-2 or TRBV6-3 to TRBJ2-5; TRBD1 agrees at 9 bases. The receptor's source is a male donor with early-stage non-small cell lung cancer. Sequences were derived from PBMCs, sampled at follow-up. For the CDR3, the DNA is TGTGCCAGCAGCCCGGGACAGGGCTCGGTGGAGACCCAGTACTTC. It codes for CASSPGQGSVETQYF.